These T cell receptor beta chains were read from a single sample in a study of somatic mutations in cytotoxic T cells in rheumatoid arthritis. Profiled with immunoSEQ multiplex PCR; TCRdb holds only in-frame clones, not every one. In the table there are under 30,000 clones, nearly 75% of which are singletons. What was sequenced was CD8+ T cells sorted from blood. The receptors come from a woman under 30 in good health. CDR3s include the opening cysteine and the closing phenylalanine or tryptophan. The order of the fields is V gene, J gene, D gene, clone size, CDR3 DNA, CDR3 protein. D genes are given only for firm matches. Some rows mark clone size as missing; the rest say once, few, many or name a class of expanded clone.

v_gene: TRBV27; j_gene: TRBJ1-2; d_gene: TRBD1; abundance: once; CDR3nt: TGTGCCAGCAGTTTTGACACCGGGACAGGGGCTTTTTATGGCTACACCTTC; CDR3aa: CASSFDTGTGAFYGYTF
v_gene: TRBV9; j_gene: TRBJ2-3; d_gene: .; abundance: .; CDR3nt: TGTGCCAGCAGCGCCCCAGGGGCAGATACGCAGTATTTT; CDR3aa: CASSAPGADTQYF
v_gene: TRBV28; j_gene: TRBJ2-5; d_gene: TRBD1; abundance: .; CDR3nt: TGTGCCAGCAGGTCGACCGGGACAGGGGGGGAGACCCAGTACTTC; CDR3aa: CASRSTGTGGETQYF
v_gene: TRBV19; j_gene: TRBJ2-7; d_gene: .; abundance: .; CDR3nt: TGTGCCAGTAGTCCACAGGACGGGTACTACGAGCAGTACTTC; CDR3aa: CASSPQDGYYEQYF
v_gene: TRBV7-6; j_gene: TRBJ2-1; d_gene: TRBD1; abundance: few; CDR3nt: TGTGCCAGCAGCTTACTGGGACAGGGAGGGGATGAGCAGTTCTTC; CDR3aa: CASSLLGQGGDEQFF
v_gene: TRBV2; j_gene: TRBJ2-3; d_gene: .; abundance: .; CDR3nt: TGTGCCAGCTACCGTGGGGGGACCCTCACAGATACGCAGTATTTT; CDR3aa: CASYRGGTLTDTQYF
v_gene: TRBV6-1; j_gene: TRBJ2-7; d_gene: .; abundance: .; CDR3nt: TGTGCCAGCAGTGTGGGACCTGCCAACGAGCAGTACTTC; CDR3aa: CASSVGPANEQYF
v_gene: TRBV5-1; j_gene: TRBJ2-7; d_gene: .; abundance: .; CDR3nt: TGCGCCAGCAGCTTGGTGGCAGGAACCTACGAGCAGTACTTC; CDR3aa: CASSLVAGTYEQYF
v_gene: TRBV29-1; j_gene: TRBJ1-1; d_gene: .; abundance: once; CDR3nt: TGCAGCGTACAGCGATACACTGAAGCTTTCTTT; CDR3aa: CSVQRYTEAFF
v_gene: TRBV29-1; j_gene: TRBJ2-1; d_gene: .; abundance: .; CDR3nt: TGCAGCGTTGAAGATCAGGGCAGGTTTAACAATGAGCAGTTCTTC; CDR3aa: CSVEDQGRFNNEQFF
v_gene: TRBV9; j_gene: TRBJ2-2; d_gene: TRBD2; abundance: .; CDR3nt: TGTGCCAGCAGCCCAAGACTAGCCCCGAACACCGGGGAGCTGTTTTTT; CDR3aa: CASSPRLAPNTGELFF
v_gene: TRBV5-1; j_gene: TRBJ2-3; d_gene: TRBD2; abundance: .; CDR3nt: TGCGCCAGCAGCTTGGGACTAGCGGGAGGGCCTAGCACAGATACGCAGTATTTT; CDR3aa: CASSLGLAGGPSTDTQYF
v_gene: TRBV28; j_gene: TRBJ2-5; d_gene: .; abundance: .; CDR3nt: TGTGCCAGCAGTCACAGGGGGGGGACCCAGTACTTC; CDR3aa: CASSHRGGTQYF
v_gene: TRBV7-3; j_gene: TRBJ2-2; d_gene: TRBD2; abundance: .; CDR3nt: TGTGCCAGCACCCTCCGCCGCGTAACTCATCGGGGGGGCCTCACCGGGGAGCTGTTTTTT; CDR3aa: CASTLRRVTHRGGLTGELFF
v_gene: TRBV5-1; j_gene: TRBJ2-2; d_gene: .; abundance: .; CDR3nt: TGCGCCAGCAGCTTGGCCGACGGGAGCACCGGGGAGCTGTTTTTT; CDR3aa: CASSLADGSTGELFF
v_gene: TRBV11-1; j_gene: TRBJ2-7; d_gene: .; abundance: .; CDR3nt: TGTGCCAGCAGCCCAATAGCGGTACCATACGAGCAGTACTTC; CDR3aa: CASSPIAVPYEQYF
v_gene: TRBV30; j_gene: TRBJ1-1; d_gene: .; abundance: .; CDR3nt: TGTGCCTGGAGTGTGACTACGGGTAGCGAAGCTTTCTTT; CDR3aa: CAWSVTTGSEAFF
v_gene: TRBV5-6; j_gene: TRBJ2-7; d_gene: .; abundance: .; CDR3nt: TGTGCCAGCAGCTTGGGGACTCTCTACGAGCAGTACTTC; CDR3aa: CASSLGTLYEQYF
v_gene: TRBV7-6; j_gene: TRBJ2-3; d_gene: .; abundance: few; CDR3nt: TGTGCCAGCAGCCCTCAGGGGGGCGACTCTAGCACAGATACGCAGTATTTT; CDR3aa: CASSPQGGDSSTDTQYF
v_gene: TRBV5-5; j_gene: TRBJ2-1; d_gene: .; abundance: once; CDR3nt: TGTGCCAGCAGCTTGGTAGGCAGCTCCTACAATGAGCAGTTCTTC; CDR3aa: CASSLVGSSYNEQFF
v_gene: TRBV30; j_gene: TRBJ1-4; d_gene: TRBD1; abundance: .; CDR3nt: TGTGCCTGGAGTGTCGACAGGGGCGGTGAAAAACTGTTTTTT; CDR3aa: CAWSVDRGGEKLFF
v_gene: TRBV7-3; j_gene: TRBJ1-1; d_gene: TRBD1; abundance: .; CDR3nt: TGTGCCAGCAGCCCTTCAGGGGGCACTGAAGCTTTCTTT; CDR3aa: CASSPSGGTEAFF
v_gene: TRBV7-9; j_gene: TRBJ1-4; d_gene: .; abundance: few; CDR3nt: TGTGCCAGCAGCGGCACCGAAAAACTGTTTTTT; CDR3aa: CASSGTEKLFF
v_gene: TRBV28; j_gene: TRBJ1-5; d_gene: .; abundance: .; CDR3nt: TGTGCCAGCAGTTTATCCGGGGGGGGGCTTCCGGATAGCAATCAGCCCCAGCATTTT; CDR3aa: CASSLSGGGLPDSNQPQHF
v_gene: TRBV10-3; j_gene: TRBJ1-6; d_gene: .; abundance: few; CDR3nt: TGTGCCATCAGTGAAGGGCTTACCAGCTCCTATAATTCACCCCTCCACTTT; CDR3aa: CAISEGLTSSYNSPLHF
v_gene: TRBV28; j_gene: TRBJ2-7; d_gene: TRBD1; abundance: .; CDR3nt: TGTGCCAGCAGTGCCGGACAGGGTCGCTCCTACGAGCAGTACTTC; CDR3aa: CASSAGQGRSYEQYF
v_gene: TRBV29-1; j_gene: TRBJ1-4; d_gene: TRBD1; abundance: few; CDR3nt: TGCAGCGTTGAAGATCGAGGACAGGGTCGTGAAAAACTGTTTTTT; CDR3aa: CSVEDRGQGREKLFF